This TCR beta chain was recovered during a study of blood T cell repertoires in COVID-19. Study-level information: Samples representing acute and convalescent COVID-19 were sourced from the United States, Italy and Spain.

This table comes from immunoSEQ multiplex PCR, and its TCRdb copy is limited to in-frame clones, with some not included. Of around 60,000 clones in the sample, 90% are singletons; the top ten hold about 13%. CDR1 and CDR2 (germline): SGDLS, YYNGEE. The V and J ends lost 3 bases and 4 bases respectively, with 11 bases between them. The CDR3 is 13 residues long. Sequenced sample: peripheral blood. This receptor was taken from a man aged 60 to 75 with active COVID-19. The V call is TRBV9, the J call TRBJ2-7, with D possibly TRBD2 on 6 matching bases. The CDR3 reads CASSAEAGYEQYF. The CDR3 nucleotides are TGTGCCAGCAGCGCGGAGGCGGGATACGAGCAGTACTTC.